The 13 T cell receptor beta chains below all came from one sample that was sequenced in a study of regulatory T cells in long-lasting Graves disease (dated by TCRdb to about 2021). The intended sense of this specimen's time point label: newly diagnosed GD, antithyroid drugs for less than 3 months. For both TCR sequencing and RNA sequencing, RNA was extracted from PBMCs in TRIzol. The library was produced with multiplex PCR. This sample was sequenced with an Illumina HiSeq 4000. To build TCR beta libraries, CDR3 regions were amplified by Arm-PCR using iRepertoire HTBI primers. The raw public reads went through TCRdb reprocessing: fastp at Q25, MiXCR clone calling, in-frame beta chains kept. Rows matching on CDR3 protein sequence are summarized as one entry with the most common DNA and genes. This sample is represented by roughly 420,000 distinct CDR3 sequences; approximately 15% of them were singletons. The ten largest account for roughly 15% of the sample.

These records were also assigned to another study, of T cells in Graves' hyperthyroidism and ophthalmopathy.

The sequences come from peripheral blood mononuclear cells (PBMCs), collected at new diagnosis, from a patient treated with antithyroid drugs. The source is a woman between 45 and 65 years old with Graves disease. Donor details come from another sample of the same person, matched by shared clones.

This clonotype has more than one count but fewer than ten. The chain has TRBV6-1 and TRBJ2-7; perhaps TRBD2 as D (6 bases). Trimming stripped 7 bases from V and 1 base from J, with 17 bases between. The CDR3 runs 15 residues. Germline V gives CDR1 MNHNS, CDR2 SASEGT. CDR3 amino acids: CASKPPGGVSYEQYF. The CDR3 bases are TGTGCCAGCAAACCCCCCGGAGGGGTGTCCTACGAGCAGTACTTC.

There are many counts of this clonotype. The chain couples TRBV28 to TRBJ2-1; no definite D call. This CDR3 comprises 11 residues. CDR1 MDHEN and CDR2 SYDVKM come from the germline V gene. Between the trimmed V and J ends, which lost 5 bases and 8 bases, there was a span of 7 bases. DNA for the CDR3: TGTGCCAGCAGTAGTGTCCATGAGCAGTTCTTC. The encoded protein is CASSSVHEQFF.

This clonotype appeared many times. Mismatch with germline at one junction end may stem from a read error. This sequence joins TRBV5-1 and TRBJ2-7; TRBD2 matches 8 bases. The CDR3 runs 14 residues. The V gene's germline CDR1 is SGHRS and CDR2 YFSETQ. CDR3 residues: CASSPGTSSYEQYF. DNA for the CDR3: TGTGCCAGCAGCCCCGGGACTAGCTCCTACGAGCAGTACTTC. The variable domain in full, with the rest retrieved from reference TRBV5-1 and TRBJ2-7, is KAGVTQTPRYLIKTRGQQVTLSCSPISGHRSVSWYQQTPGQGLQFLFEYFSETQRNKGNFPGRFSGRQFSNSRSEMNVSTLELGDSALYLCASSPGTSSYEQYFGPGTRLTVT.

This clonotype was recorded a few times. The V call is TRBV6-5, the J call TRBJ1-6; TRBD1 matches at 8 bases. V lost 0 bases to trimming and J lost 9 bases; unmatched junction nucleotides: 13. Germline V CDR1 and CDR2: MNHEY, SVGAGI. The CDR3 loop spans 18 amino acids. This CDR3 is CASSYSGRQDRVLSPLHF. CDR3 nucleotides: TGTGCCAGCAGTTACTCGGGACGACAGGACAGGGTGCTTTCACCCCTCCACTTT.

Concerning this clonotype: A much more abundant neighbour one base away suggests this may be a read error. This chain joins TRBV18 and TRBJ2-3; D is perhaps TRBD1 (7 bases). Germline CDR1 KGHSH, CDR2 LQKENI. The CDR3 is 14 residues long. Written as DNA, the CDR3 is TGTGCCAGCTCACCACTGGAGGGGGCGGAGACCCGGTACTTC. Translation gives CASSPLEGAETRYF.

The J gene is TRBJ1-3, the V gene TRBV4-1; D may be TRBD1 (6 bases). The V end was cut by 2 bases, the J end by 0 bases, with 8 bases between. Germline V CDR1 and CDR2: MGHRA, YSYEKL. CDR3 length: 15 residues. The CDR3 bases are TGCGCCAGCAGCCAAACAGGGATCTCTGGAAACACCATATATTTT. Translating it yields CASSQTGISGNTIYF.

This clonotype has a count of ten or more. CDR3 in DNA: TGTGCCAGCAGACCCCCGGGACTAGCGGGAACGTCCTACGAGCAGTACTTC. Its protein is CASRPPGLAGTSYEQYF. This chain links TRBV7-2 with TRBJ2-7, with 13 bases matching TRBD2. The germline V gene encodes CDR1 SGHTA and CDR2 FQGNSA. The CDR3 is 17 residues long. V was pared by 6 bases and J by 1 base, with 9 bases of the junction left unmatched.

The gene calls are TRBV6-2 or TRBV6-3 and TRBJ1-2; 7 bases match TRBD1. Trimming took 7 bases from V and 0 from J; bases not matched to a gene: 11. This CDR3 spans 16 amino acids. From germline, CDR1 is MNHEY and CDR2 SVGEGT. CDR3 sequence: CASTSGTAPTNYGYTF. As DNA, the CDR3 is TGTGCCAGCACTTCCGGGACAGCGCCGACTAACTATGGCTACACCTTC.

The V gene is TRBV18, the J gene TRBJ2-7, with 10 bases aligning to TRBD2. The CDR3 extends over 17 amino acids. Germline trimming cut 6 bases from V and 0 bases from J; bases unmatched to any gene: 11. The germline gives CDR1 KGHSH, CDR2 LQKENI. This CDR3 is CASSFESGRAVSYEQYF. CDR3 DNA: TGTGCCAGCTCTTTTGAGAGCGGGAGGGCCGTCTCCTACGAGCAGTACTTC.

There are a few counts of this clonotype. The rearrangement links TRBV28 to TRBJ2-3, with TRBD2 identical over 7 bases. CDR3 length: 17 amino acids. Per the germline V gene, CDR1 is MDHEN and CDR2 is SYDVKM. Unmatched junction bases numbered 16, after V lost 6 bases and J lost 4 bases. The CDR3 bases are TGTGCCAGCAGCTACACCTTCTATCAAGCGGGACCAGATACGCAGTATTTT. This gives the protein CASSYTFYQAGPDTQYF.

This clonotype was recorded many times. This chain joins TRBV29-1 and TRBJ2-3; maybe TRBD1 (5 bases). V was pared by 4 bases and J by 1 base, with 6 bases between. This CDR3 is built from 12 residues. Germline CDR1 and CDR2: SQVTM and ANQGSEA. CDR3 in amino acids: CSVGQRTDTQYF. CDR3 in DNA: TGCAGCGTTGGACAGCGCACAGATACGCAGTATTTT.

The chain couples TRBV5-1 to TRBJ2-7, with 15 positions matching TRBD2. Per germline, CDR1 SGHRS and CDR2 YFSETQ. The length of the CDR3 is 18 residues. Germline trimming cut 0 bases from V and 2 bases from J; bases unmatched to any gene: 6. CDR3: CASSLEGLAGGLTYEQYF. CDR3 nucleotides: TGCGCCAGCAGCTTGGAGGGACTAGCGGGAGGATTAACCTACGAGCAGTACTTC.

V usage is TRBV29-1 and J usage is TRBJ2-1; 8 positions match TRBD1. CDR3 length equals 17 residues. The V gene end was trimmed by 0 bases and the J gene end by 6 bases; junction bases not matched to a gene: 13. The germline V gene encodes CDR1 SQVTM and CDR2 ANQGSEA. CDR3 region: CSVEDPGGTGVFNEQFF. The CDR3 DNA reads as TGCAGCGTTGAAGATCCTGGGGGGACAGGTGTTTTCAATGAGCAGTTCTTC.